This T cell receptor (beta chain) is drawn from a study of monozygotic twins with cystic fibrosis. Points from the study as a whole: J usage was most co-twin-similar in 8 of 16 pairs, V in 13. In this small cohort, shared CDR3 numbers showed no association with age, concordance or disease severity. Nucleotide-identical clonotype sharing was significantly higher within monozygotic CF twin pairs than between unrelated CF individuals.

The CDR3 spans 13 residues. V gave up 11 bases and J gave up 1 base, with 14 bases separating them. The V gene's germline CDR1 is MDHEN and CDR2 SYDVKM. The protocol was immunoSEQ multiplex PCR, while the TCRdb copy is restricted to in-frame clones and leaves out a portion. The sample consists of some 22,000 clones, 95% to 98% of them appearing once. Concerning this clone itself: The antigen remains undetermined.

The chain links TRBV28 to TRBJ2-5; no definite D call. Sequenced sample: blood. This TCR derives from a girl under 18 with cystic fibrosis. The CDR3 DNA reads as TGTGCCTCTAGTGGCTACCCCCAAGAGACCCAGTACTTC. Amino acids: CASSGYPQETQYF.